The 27 T cell receptor beta chains listed next were all sequenced from one sample in a study of control samples from healthy donors and cancer patients. TCRdb's table, derived via immunoSEQ multiplex PCR, lists solely in-frame clones and lacks some. Of about 120,000 clones in the sample, more than 75% are singletons; the top ten hold 2% to 3%. The sequenced sample was blood. The receptors stem from a woman in her seventies in good health.

The chain carries TRBV15 and TRBJ1-4; no clear D gene. Trimming cost V 1 base and J 5 bases, with 5 bases left between them. This CDR3 region has 13 residues. CDR1 LNHNV and CDR2 YYDKDF come from the germline V gene (reference sequence). CDR3 in DNA: TGTGCCACCAGCAGAGCCGCCAATGAAAAACTGTTTTTT. Translation: CATSRAANEKLFF.

The chain uses TRBV9 and TRBJ2-4; 8 nucleotides match TRBD1. V shed 3 bases, J shed 7 bases, and the junction held 6 bases outside the gene matches. Per germline, CDR1 SGDLS and CDR2 YYNGEE. This CDR3 is 14 amino acids long. CDR3 residues: CASSAGTGGNIQYF. The CDR3 nucleotides are TGTGCCAGCAGCGCCGGGACAGGTGGGAACATTCAGTACTTC.

This clone has just one count. The rearrangement links TRBV7-2 to TRBJ2-2, with D possibly TRBD2 on 6 matching bases. This CDR3 has 15 amino acids. V was cut by 6 bases and J by 0 bases, with 11 bases left in between. Germline CDR1 SGHTA, CDR2 FQGNSA. The chain's CDR3 is CASSPASANTGELFF. The CDR3, as DNA: TGTGCCAGCAGTCCTGCTAGCGCGAACACCGGGGAGCTGTTTTTT.

Regarding this clone: Other nucleotide sequences in the sample specify the same CDR3. The chain recombines TRBV11-2 with TRBJ1-1; the D gene is possibly TRBD1 (5 bases). The V and J ends lost 0 bases and 3 bases respectively, with 11 bases between them. Germline V CDR1 and CDR2: SGHAT, FQNNGV. The CDR3 extends over 15 amino acids. The CDR3 region has the DNA TGTGCCAGCAGCTTAGAGGGTGGGGGACACACTGAAGCTTTCTTT. Translating it yields CASSLEGGGHTEAFF.

This chain links TRBV18 with TRBJ1-1; no reliable D call. Germline CDR1 reads KGHSH; CDR2 reads LQKENI. Trimming left V 6 bases short and J 5 bases short, with 10 bases between. The CDR3 is 12 amino acids. CDR3 in amino acids: CASSHPPTEAFF. CDR3 DNA sequence: TGTGCCAGCTCCCACCCCCCGACTGAAGCTTTCTTT.

V is TRBV7-2 and J is TRBJ2-5; 13 nucleotides match TRBD2. From germline, CDR1 is SGHTA and CDR2 FQGNSA. The CDR3 extends over 16 amino acids. Trimming removed 5 bases from V and 5 bases from J; junction bases left unmatched: 8. CDR3 sequence reads: CASSLTGLAGRETQYF. The CDR3 nucleotides read TGTGCCAGCAGCCTAACGGGACTAGCGGGGCGTGAGACCCAGTACTTC.

The chain recombines TRBV4-1 with TRBJ1-5, with a tentative D call TRBD1 (5 bases). Germline lookup yields CDR1 MGHRA and CDR2 YSYEKL. The CDR3 loop spans 16 amino acids. The V gene lost 2 bases and the J gene lost 5 bases, with 16 bases spanning the gap. The CDR3 protein is CASSQRSQGVDQPQHF. The CDR3 bases are TGCGCCAGCAGCCAAAGGTCTCAGGGAGTTGATCAGCCCCAGCATTTT.

V is TRBV29-1 and J is TRBJ1-3; D possibly corresponds to TRBD1 (6 bases). CDR3 length: 14 amino acids. The V end lost 6 bases, the J end lost 4 bases, and 16 bases lay between the germline ends. The V gene's germline CDR1 is SQVTM and CDR2 ANQGSEA. The CDR3 protein is CSVRGGGPGNTIYF. As DNA, the CDR3 is TGCAGCGTCCGAGGGGGGGGTCCAGGAAACACCATATATTTT. The full variable domain, its missing parts supplied by reference TRBV29-1 and TRBJ1-3, is SAVISQKPSRDICQRGTSLTIQCQVDSQVTMMFWYRQQPGQSLTLIATANQGSEATYESGFVIDKFPISRPNLTFSTLTVSNMSPEDSSIYLCSVRGGGPGNTIYFGEGSWLTVV.

The chain uses TRBV11-2 and TRBJ2-3; TRBD2 matches at 9 bases. CDR1 SGHAT and CDR2 FQNNGV come from the germline V gene. This CDR3 is 17 amino acids long. V lost 3 bases to trimming and J lost 3 bases; unmatched junction nucleotides: 10. The CDR3 reads CASSFPPSGLATDTQYF. The CDR3 DNA reads TGTGCCAGCAGCTTTCCCCCCTCGGGACTAGCAACAGATACGCAGTATTTT.

The V gene is TRBV5-4, the J gene TRBJ2-6, with D tentatively TRBD2 (5 bases). The V gene's germline CDR1 is SGHNT and CDR2 YYREEE (reference sequence). Trimming took 0 bases from V and 0 from J, leaving 7 bases between them. The CDR3 runs 16 residues. The DNA of the CDR3 is TGTGCCAGCAGCTTGGGAGGGAACTCTGGGGCCAACGTCCTGACTTTC. Amino acids: CASSLGGNSGANVLTF.

The J gene is TRBJ1-3, the V gene TRBV19, with D hard to call. V gave up 4 bases and J gave up 2 bases, with 15 bases separating them. The V gene's germline CDR1 is LNHDA and CDR2 SQIVND (reference sequence). The CDR3 extends over 16 amino acids. The CDR3 is CASSTPRVLPGNTIYF. Here the CDR3 DNA reads TGTGCCAGTAGTACCCCACGGGTTCTCCCTGGAAACACCATATATTTT.

The V call is TRBV21-1, the J call TRBJ1-5. TRBV21-1 is shown as a pseudogene. CDR3 length: 13 amino acids. The DNA of the CDR3 is TGTGCCAGTGGCTGGAGGTGCAATCAGCCCCAGCATTTT. This codes for CASGWRCNQPQHF.

The rearrangement links TRBV6-2 or TRBV6-3 to TRBJ1-1; 8 bases line up with TRBD1. This CDR3 has 19 amino acids. V lost 4 bases, J lost 0 bases, and 16 bases stayed unmatched. CDR1 MNHEY and CDR2 SVGEGT come from the germline V gene. CDR3 sequence reads: CASSLDPGQGGYMNTEAFF. The CDR3 nucleotides are TGTGCCAGCAGTTTGGACCCCGGACAGGGCGGGTACATGAACACTGAAGCTTTCTTT.

This chain links TRBV6-4 with TRBJ2-7; D call uncertain. Trimming left V 11 bases short and J 2 bases short, with 13 bases between. Per germline, CDR1 MRHNA and CDR2 SNTAGT. The CDR3 contains 12 residues. CDR3 nucleotides: TGTGCCGCCCCGGGCCGCACCTACGAGCAGTACTTC. It codes for CAAPGRTYEQYF.

The genes are TRBV4-1 and TRBJ1-6, with D hard to call. Germline-derived CDR1 and CDR2 are MGHRA and YSYEKL. V lost 0 bases and J lost 7, with 13 bases in between. The CDR3 is 16 amino acids. The CDR3 region is CASSQELRATNSPLHF. As DNA, the CDR3 is TGCGCCAGCAGCCAAGAGTTGCGGGCGACAAATTCACCCCTCCACTTT.

V usage is TRBV6-2 or TRBV6-3 and J usage is TRBJ1-5, with unresolved D. This CDR3 has 15 amino acids. Germline V CDR1 and CDR2: MNHEY, SVGEGT. Trimming pared 2 bases from V and 3 bases from J, leaving 11 bases between. CDR3 in DNA: TGTGCCAGCAGTTACCCTACACAACACAATCAGCCCCAGCATTTT. Its protein product is CASSYPTQHNQPQHF.

The CDR3, as DNA: TGTGCCAGCAGCCTCCCGGGAGAGGGGTACGAGCAGTACTTC. Protein: CASSLPGEGYEQYF. The rearrangement links TRBV6-6 to TRBJ2-7; tentative D call: TRBD2 (6 bases). The CDR3 has 14 amino acids. V lost 6 bases and J lost 4, with 16 bases in between. Germline CDR1 MNHNY, CDR2 SVGAGI (reference sequence).

This clone was seen just once. Written as DNA, the CDR3 is TGTGCCAGTAGTAATGGAAATCAGCCCCAGCATTTT. Its protein is CASSNGNQPQHF. V gene TRBV19 combines with J gene TRBJ1-5; D is unclear. This CDR3 is built from 12 residues. The V gene lost 4 bases and the J gene lost 4 bases, with 5 bases spanning the gap. Germline assignment: CDR1 LNHDA and CDR2 SQIVND (reference sequence). The full variable domain, completed using reference TRBV19 and TRBJ1-5, is DGGITQSPKYLFRKEGQNVTLSCEQNLNHDAMYWYRQDPGQGLRLIYYSQIVNDFQKGDIAEGYSVSREKKESFPLTVTSAQKNPTAFYLCASSNGNQPQHFGDGTRLSIL.

In this sample, this clone turned up once. The V gene is TRBV18, the J gene TRBJ2-7, with 7 positions matching TRBD1. CDR1 is KGHSH and CDR2 is LQKENI in the germline V gene. Losses at the gene ends were 3 bases for V and 6 bases for J; bases not matched to a gene: 8. The CDR3 has 14 amino acids. The CDR3 coding sequence is TGTGCCAGCTCACCTCGACAGGGTCAGGGCGAGCAGTACTTC. Protein sequence: CASSPRQGQGEQYF.

The rearrangement links TRBV9 to TRBJ2-5, with 8 bases lining up with TRBD2. CDR1 is SGDLS, CDR2 YYNGEE, per germline. The V gene end was trimmed by 3 bases and the J gene end by 0 bases; junction bases not matched to a gene: 7. CDR3 size: 16 residues. CDR3 region: CASSASGGRDQETQYF. CDR3 DNA: TGTGCCAGCAGCGCTTCGGGGGGGAGGGACCAAGAGACCCAGTACTTC. The full variable domain, completed using reference TRBV9 and TRBJ2-5, is DSGVTQTPKHLITATGQRVTLRCSPRSGDLSVYWYQQSLDQGLQFLIQYYNGEERAKGNILERFSAQQFPDLHSELNLSSLELGDSALYFCASSASGGRDQETQYFGPGTRLLVL.

The CDR3 sequence: CASSVRLAGGRDEQFF. CDR3 sequence (DNA): TGTGCCAGCAGCGTGAGACTAGCGGGGGGGCGAGATGAGCAGTTCTTC. This chain joins TRBV7-2 and TRBJ2-1; 14 bases are shared with TRBD2. Germline V gene sequence: CDR1 SGHTA, CDR2 FQGNSA. The ends lost 5 bases at V and 8 bases at J; junction bases unmatched: 8. The CDR3 runs 16 residues.

The rearrangement links TRBV29-1 to TRBJ1-1; 8 nucleotides agree with TRBD1. The junction had 3 bases not matched to a gene; V was cut back by 5 bases and J by 1 base. In germline, CDR1 is SQVTM, CDR2 ANQGSEA. The CDR3 totals 13 residues. For the CDR3, the DNA is TGCAGCGTTCGACAGGGGAGGAACACTGAAGCTTTCTTT. This translates into CSVRQGRNTEAFF.

CDR3 DNA sequence: TGTGCCAGCAGTACCCCCGGGAGGGGACAGGGGACGAGCGGGGAGCTGTTTTTT. It specifies CASSTPGRGQGTSGELFF. V usage is TRBV2 and J usage is TRBJ2-2; 10 positions agree with TRBD1. This CDR3 spans 18 amino acids. With V trimmed by 5 bases and J by 7 bases, 16 bases remained unmatched. CDR1 is SNHLY, CDR2 FYNNEI, per germline. The variable domain in full, with the rest retrieved from reference TRBV2 and TRBJ2-2, is EPEVTQTPSHQVTQMGQEVILRCVPISNHLYFYWYRQILGQKVEFLVSFYNNEISEKSEIFDDQFSVERPDGSNFTLKIRSTKLEDSAMYFCASSTPGRGQGTSGELFFGEGSRLTVL.

For this clone: This same CDR3 is encoded by further DNA sequences in the sample. The chain links TRBV3-1 (or the pseudogene TRBV3-2) to TRBJ1-1; perhaps TRBD1 as D (5 bases). Trimming took 3 bases from V and 4 from J, leaving 9 bases between them. The CDR3 consists of 13 residues. Germline assignment: CDR1 LGHDT and CDR2 YNNKEL (reference sequence). The CDR3 loop is CASSQGGGTEAFF. The DNA of the CDR3 is TGTGCCAGCAGCCAGGGGGGGGGCACTGAAGCTTTCTTT.

The chain couples TRBV5-5 to TRBJ1-4; tentative D call: TRBD1 (6 bases). Per the germline V gene, CDR1 is SGHKS and CDR2 is YYEKEE (reference sequence). The CDR3 is made up of 14 amino acids. Trimming removed 5 bases from V and 4 bases from J, with 12 bases in between. CDR3 coding DNA: TGTGCCAGCAGTCGTGGACAGAATAATGAAAAACTGTTTTTT. Its translation is CASSRGQNNEKLFF.

This chain joins TRBV6-2 or TRBV6-3 and TRBJ1-1, with D possibly matching TRBD1 (6 bases). This CDR3 has 14 residues. V lost 4 bases and J lost 5, with 14 bases in between. CDR1 is MNHEY and CDR2 is SVGEGT in the germline V gene. CDR3 residues: CASSFGGRGTEAFF. The CDR3 DNA reads as TGTGCCAGCAGTTTCGGGGGGCGCGGGACTGAAGCTTTCTTT.

The J gene is TRBJ1-6, the V gene TRBV5-1, with 9 bases fitting TRBD1. Trimming at V came to 0 bases and at J to 10 bases, leaving 5 bases not matched to a gene. The germline CDR1 and CDR2 sequences are SGHRS and YFSETQ. The CDR3 is made up of 15 amino acids. The CDR3 reads CASSLAGQGRSPLHF. The CDR3 DNA reads as TGCGCCAGCAGCTTGGCGGGACAGGGCCGCTCACCCCTCCACTTT.